Each of the 18 T cell receptor beta chains below was sequenced from the same sample in a study of T cells after yellow fever vaccination. TCRdb passed the 5' RACE reads through MiXCR, listing each CDR3 protein once. The sample lists a few hundred thousand distinct CDR3 sequences, approximately 6.8% seen once, with 1% to 1.2% in the top ten. The material sequenced was CD4+ T cells sorted from PBMCs, taken on the day of the yellow fever booster vaccination. The receptor source for this set is a young man who received the YFV17D yellow fever vaccine.

V and J are TRBV5-1 and TRBJ2-1, with D tentatively TRBD1 (6 bases). There are 15 residues in the CDR3. Germline lookup yields CDR1 SGHRS and CDR2 YFSETQ. V gave up 1 base and J gave up 5 bases, with 13 bases separating them. The CDR3: CASSLQGQRNNEQFF. CDR3 nucleotides: TGCGCCAGCAGCTTGCAAGGACAGAGGAACAATGAGCAGTTCTTC.

This clonotype was seen only a few times. The chain links TRBV10-3 to TRBJ2-7; 8 bases fit TRBD2. The junction had 6 bases not matched to a gene; V was cut back by 2 bases and J by 3 bases. CDR1 and CDR2 (germline): ENHRY, SYGVKD. The CDR3 spans 15 residues. DNA for the CDR3: TGTGCCATCAGTGAGCGAGAGCGGGGGAGCTACGAGCAGTACTTC. This translates into CAISERERGSYEQYF.

The genes are TRBV30 and TRBJ2-2; D gene ambiguous. V lost 0 bases and J 4 bases, leaving 3 bases between the germline ends. This CDR3 region has 12 residues. Germline CDR1 GTSNPN, CDR2 SVGIG (reference sequence). CDR3 sequence: CAWSVVTGELFF. The DNA for the CDR3 is TGTGCCTGGAGTGTAGTCACCGGGGAGCTGTTTTTT.

This clonotype was observed a handful of times. The genes are TRBV20-1 and TRBJ2-7; 9 bases fit TRBD1. After removal of 4 bases from V and 1 base from J, the junction contained 8 bases not matched to a gene. The CDR3 length is 15 residues. CDR1 and CDR2 (germline): DFQATT, SNEGSKA (reference sequence). In nucleotides, the CDR3 is TGCAGTGCTAACCGGGACAGGGATTTGTCCTACGAGCAGTACTTC. It encodes CSANRDRDLSYEQYF.

V is TRBV5-1 and J is TRBJ2-1; the D gene could be TRBD1 or TRBD2 (5 bases each). V lost 1 base and J lost 5, with 13 bases in between. The CDR3 loop spans 15 amino acids. CDR1 and CDR2 from the germline V gene are SGHRS and YFSETQ. The CDR3 region has the DNA TGCGCCAGCAGCTTGTTTGCAGGGACCAACAATGAGCAGTTCTTC. This translates into CASSLFAGTNNEQFF.

Ten or more counts support this clonotype. CDR3: CASSTTGNRFTEAFF. CDR3 DNA sequence: TGCGCCAGCAGCACCACAGGTAATCGTTTCACTGAAGCTTTCTTT. This chain uses TRBV5-1 with TRBJ1-1, with D possibly being TRBD1 (5 bases). CDR3 length: 15 amino acids. Looked up from germline, CDR1 is SGHRS and CDR2 is YFSETQ. The ends were cut back, 4 bases at V and 4 bases at J, with 17 bases in the middle. The full variable domain, with the rest looked up from reference TRBV5-1 and TRBJ1-1, is KAGVTQTPRYLIKTRGQQVTLSCSPISGHRSVSWYQQTPGQGLQFLFEYFSETQRNKGNFPGRFSGRQFSNSRSEMNVSTLELGDSALYLCASSTTGNRFTEAFFGQGTRLTVV.

V gene TRBV12-3 or TRBV12-4 combines with J gene TRBJ2-7, with a possible D match to TRBD1 (5 bases). Between the trimmed V and J ends, which lost 6 bases and 2 bases, there was a span of 11 bases. This CDR3 has 13 residues. The CDR3 DNA sequence: TGTGCCAGCAGCTCCGACAGTACCTACGAGCAGTACTTC. Translating it yields CASSSDSTYEQYF.

The sample holds many counts of this clonotype. The J gene is TRBJ2-1, the V gene TRBV6-4, with 14 bases identical to TRBD2. The V and J ends lost 2 bases and 9 bases, in that order; junction bases with no gene match: 0. The CDR3 runs to 14 residues. From germline, CDR1 is MRHNA and CDR2 SNTAGT. The CDR3 bases are TGTGCCAGCAGTGACGGACTAGCGGGAGGTGAGCAGTTCTTC. It specifies CASSDGLAGGEQFF.

There are many counts of this clonotype. In DNA form, the CDR3 reads TGCAGTGCTAGAGATCACGGACAGGGGGTGACAGATACGCAGTATTTT. It is translated as CSARDHGQGVTDTQYF. The chain has TRBV20-1 and TRBJ2-3; TRBD1 aligns across 10 bases. After removal of 0 bases from V and 3 bases from J, the junction contained 6 bases not matched to a gene. Germline V gene sequence: CDR1 DFQATT, CDR2 SNEGSKA (reference sequence). CDR3 length equals 16 residues.

This clonotype was recorded many times. This rearrangement joins TRBV24-1 to TRBJ2-1, with D perhaps matching TRBD2 (5 bases). This CDR3 is built from 16 residues. Germline loops: CDR1 KGHDR, CDR2 SFDVKD. V was trimmed by 3 bases and J by 0 bases, leaving 11 bases between them. CDR3 DNA: TGTGCCACCAGTGATGGTCGGGGTATCTCCTACAATGAGCAGTTCTTC. Encoded protein: CATSDGRGISYNEQFF.

This clonotype was seen a handful of times. This chain joins TRBV12-3 or TRBV12-4 and TRBJ2-1, with TRBD1 matching 7 bases. The junction had 7 bases not matched to a gene; V was cut back by 6 bases and J by 8 bases. The CDR3 is 13 amino acids. For the CDR3, the DNA is TGTGCCAGCAGGAAAACAGGGGTCCATGAGCAGTTCTTC. Translated, it gives CASRKTGVHEQFF.

In this sample, this clonotype turned up many times. This rearrangement joins TRBV7-8 to TRBJ1-5; TRBD1 agrees at 9 bases. The junction had 7 bases not matched to a gene; V was cut back by 5 bases and J by 5 bases. Germline CDR1 reads SGHVS; CDR2 reads FQNEAQ. The CDR3 is made up of 15 amino acids. CDR3 coding DNA: TGTGCCAGCAGCGCCCGGGACAGGGCCGATCAGCCCCAGCATTTT. This translates into CASSARDRADQPQHF. Based on the CDR3 plus reference TRBV7-8 and TRBJ1-5, the full variable domain is GAGVSQSPRYKVAKRGQDVALRCDPISGHVSLFWYQQALGQGPEFLTYFQNEAQLDKSGLPSDRFFAERPEGSVSTLKIQRTQQEDSAVYLCASSARDRADQPQHFGDGTRLSIL.

This clonotype turned up a few times. The V gene is TRBV5-7, the J gene TRBJ2-6; the match to TRBD1 covers 7 bases. TRBV5-7 has ORF status, its function being uncertain. This CDR3 spans 17 amino acids. V dropped 4 bases and J dropped 2; count of bases not matched to a gene: 9. DNA for the CDR3: TGTGCCAGCAGCCCCGGGATCAGGGGGACTGGGGCCAACGTCCTGACTTTC. Translation gives CASSPGIRGTGANVLTF.

This clonotype came up a few times. The chain is built from TRBV24-1 and TRBJ2-5; D might be TRBD1 or TRBD2, each matching 5 bases. V gave up 4 bases and J gave up 5 bases, with 10 bases separating them. The CDR3 spans 13 residues. Germline values: CDR1 KGHDR, CDR2 SFDVKD. DNA for the CDR3: TGTGCCACCAGTGACGGGGCCCGGGAGACCCAGTACTTC. This translates into CATSDGARETQYF.

This clonotype was observed a single time. This chain joins TRBV5-4 and TRBJ2-1; TRBD2 aligns across 8 bases. V shed 4 bases and J 1 base; nucleotides not matched to a gene: 4. CDR3 length equals 15 residues. From germline, CDR1 is SGHNT and CDR2 YYREEE (reference sequence). The DNA of the CDR3 is TGTGCCAGCAGCAGCGGGAGCAGATCCTACAATGAGCAGTTCTTC. This codes for CASSSGSRSYNEQFF.

At least ten counts were recorded for this clonotype. This chain uses TRBV12-3 or TRBV12-4 with TRBJ1-5; tentative D call: TRBD1 (6 bases). CDR3 size: 15 residues. Between the trimmed V and J ends, which lost 6 bases and 2 bases, there was a span of 14 bases. This CDR3 is CASRSTGAGNQPQHF. In DNA form, the CDR3 reads TGTGCCAGCAGGTCGACGGGGGCTGGCAATCAGCCCCAGCATTTT.

V gene TRBV7-2 combines with J gene TRBJ2-7; D assignment may be TRBD1 or TRBD2 (5 bases each). Germline V lookup: CDR1 SGHTA, CDR2 FQGNSA. The CDR3 covers 17 residues. With 3 bases removed from V and 0 bases from J, the gap between germline ends came to 18 bases. The CDR3 protein is CASSFLQGRLSSYEQYF. CDR3 DNA: TGTGCCAGCAGCTTTCTGCAGGGACGGTTGAGCTCCTACGAGCAGTACTTC.

This clonotype was seen more than once but under ten times. J is TRBJ1-1 and V is TRBV19, with D hard to call. CDR1 and CDR2 from the germline V gene are LNHDA and SQIVND (reference sequence). Trimming shortened V by 7 bases and J by 5 bases, and 8 bases separated the two germline ends. The CDR3 is 11 residues long. Here the CDR3 DNA reads TGTGCCAGTATGGTGCGGACTGAAGCTTTCTTT. Protein: CASMVRTEAFF.